This T cell receptor beta chain was recorded in a study of blood T cells in healthy people across ages. Using a J-beta primer mix together with a sample-barcoded 5' primer, a second PCR was run for roughly 6 to 11 cycles. Each cDNA molecule was tagged by a template-switch adaptor that had 12 random nucleotides. TCRdb used MiXCR to reprocess the 5' RACE reads, holding one entry per CDR3 protein. The sample comprises 550,000 to 650,000 distinct CDR3 sequences, approximately 26% of which are singletons, and 3% to 4% rests with the top ten. CDR1 is SGHVS, CDR2 FQNEAQ, per germline. Trimming pared 5 bases from V and 5 bases from J, leaving 18 bases between. The CDR3 is made up of 16 amino acids. The same data also contributed to another study, on T cells of mothers and their children.

The sample consisted of blood. The receptor was derived from a boy aged 2-9 years in good health. This rearrangement joins TRBV7-8 to TRBJ1-4; D not certain. The CDR3 DNA follows: TGTGCCAGCAGCCGAAAGCCCAGGCCTCTAAATGAAAAACTGTTTTTT. This codes for CASSRKPRPLNEKLFF.